These 10 T cell receptor beta chains were all obtained from the same sample, sequenced in a study of radiation and T cells in renal cell carcinoma. Time point defined: blood 2 weeks post-SBRT. Treatment described: 15 Gy SBRT to primary tumor, nephrectomy 4 weeks later. Clones were read by immunoSEQ multiplex PCR, and TCRdb kept only the in-frame ones, dropping some. The top ten hold around 13% of the sample, which has some 150,000 clones, about 91% seen once. Source: blood, taken from a patient whose treatment included radiotherapy and nephrectomy. All receptors derive from a woman aged 45 to 65 with renal cell carcinoma.

The V call is TRBV18, the J call TRBJ1-1; D not certain. This CDR3 is 16 amino acids long. Trimming shortened V by 3 bases and J by 3 bases, and 17 bases separated the two germline ends. Looked up from germline, CDR1 is KGHSH and CDR2 is LQKENI. CDR3 region: CASSPSTNWAYTEAFF. The CDR3 DNA sequence: TGTGCCAGCTCACCCAGCACCAACTGGGCTTACACTGAAGCTTTCTTT. Full variable domain (outside the CDR3, taken from reference TRBV18 and TRBJ1-1): NAGVMQNPRHLVRRRGQEARLRCSPMKGHSHVYWYRQLPEEGLKFMVYLQKENIIDESGMPKERFSAEFPKEGPSILRIQQVVRGDSAAYFCASSPSTNWAYTEAFFGQGTRLTVV.

V and J are TRBV30 and TRBJ2-4; 7 bases are a match to TRBD2. The CDR3 totals 14 residues. V lost 2 bases, J lost 5 bases, and 6 bases stayed unmatched. Germline V gives CDR1 GTSNPN, CDR2 SVGIG (reference sequence). The CDR3 protein is CAWSSSGKQNIQYF. In DNA form, the CDR3 reads TGTGCCTGGAGTTCAAGCGGGAAACAAAACATTCAGTACTTC.

This chain uses TRBV29-1 with TRBJ1-2, with no clear D. Trimming pared 7 bases from V and 2 bases from J, leaving 11 bases between. The CDR3 consists of 12 residues. The V gene's germline CDR1 is SQVTM and CDR2 ANQGSEA. The CDR3 region has the DNA TGCAGCGGGTGGGCGGCGAACTATGGCTACACCTTC. Its translation: CSGWAANYGYTF.

The chain couples TRBV5-5 to TRBJ1-6, with unresolved D. Trimming removed 4 bases from V and 5 bases from J, with 13 bases in between. CDR3 size: 15 residues. The germline V gene encodes CDR1 SGHKS and CDR2 YYEKEE (reference sequence). DNA for the CDR3: TGTGCCAGCAGCCCGTCCAGTTCCAATAATTCACCCCTCCACTTT. Encoded protein: CASSPSSSNNSPLHF.

V is TRBV4-2 and J is TRBJ2-7, with 7 bases matching TRBD1. The CDR3 is 17 amino acids. The germline gives CDR1 LGHNA, CDR2 YNFKEQ. The junction had 8 bases not matched to a gene; V was cut back by 0 bases and J by 0 bases. Here the CDR3 reads CASSQDLLPGGSYEQYF. Here the CDR3 DNA reads TGTGCCAGCAGCCAAGATCTCCTCCCAGGGGGCTCCTACGAGCAGTACTTC.

The rearrangement links TRBV6-5 to TRBJ1-2, with TRBD1 matching over 7 bases. The germline CDR1 and CDR2 sequences are MNHEY and SVGAGI. The CDR3 covers 15 residues. V was pared by 5 bases and J by 0 bases, with 6 bases of the junction left unmatched. The CDR3 loop reads CASSNRQGPNYGYTF. In nucleotides, the CDR3 is TGTGCCAGCAGTAACCGACAGGGACCTAACTATGGCTACACCTTC.

As for this clone: Other DNA sequences in the same sample also yield this CDR3. The chain has TRBV18 and TRBJ2-3; no reliable D call. The germline V gene has CDR1 KGHSH and CDR2 LQKENI. The CDR3 runs to 14 residues. V was cut by 0 bases and J by 1 base, with 5 bases left in between. The CDR3 DNA follows: TGTGCCAGCTCACCACCGACTCGCACAGATACGCAGTATTTT. Amino acid sequence: CASSPPTRTDTQYF.

The J gene is TRBJ2-7, the V gene TRBV11-1; 7 bases line up with TRBD1. J lost 5 bases, V lost 4 bases, and 8 bases had no gene match. Germline V CDR1 and CDR2: SGHAT, FQDESV (reference sequence). CDR3 length: 14 residues. The CDR3 is CASSSPDRAHEQYF. DNA of the CDR3: TGTGCCAGCAGCTCTCCCGACAGGGCCCACGAGCAGTACTTC.

This rearrangement joins TRBV7-2 to TRBJ2-5; 11 bases line up with TRBD2. The CDR3 totals 16 residues. Losses at the gene ends were 5 bases for V and 1 base for J; bases not matched to a gene: 6. Germline V gives CDR1 SGHTA, CDR2 FQGNSA. The DNA for the CDR3 is TGTGCCAGCAGCCCAATAGCGGGGGGGCCCCAAGAGACCCAGTACTTC. Translating gives CASSPIAGGPQETQYF.

This clone was found once. The chain employs TRBV6-5 and TRBJ1-5; 7 nucleotides align to TRBD1. This CDR3 region has 13 residues. Germline V gene lookup returns CDR1 MNHEY and CDR2 SVGAGI. V shed 5 bases, J shed 5 bases, and the junction held 3 bases outside the gene matches. The CDR3 is CASSMTGHQPQHF. DNA for the CDR3: TGTGCCAGCAGTATGACAGGGCATCAGCCCCAGCATTTT.